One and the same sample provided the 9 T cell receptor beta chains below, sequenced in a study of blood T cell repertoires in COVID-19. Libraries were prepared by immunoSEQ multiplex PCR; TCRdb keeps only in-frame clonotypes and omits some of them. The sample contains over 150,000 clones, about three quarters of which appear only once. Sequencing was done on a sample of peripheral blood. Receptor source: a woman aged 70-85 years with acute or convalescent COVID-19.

This CDR3 is CASTRWGGYQETQYF. For the CDR3, the DNA is TGTGCCAGCACCCGCTGGGGGGGGTACCAAGAGACCCAGTACTTC. The chain employs TRBV9 and TRBJ2-5, with 7 nucleotides matching TRBD2. Germline lookup yields CDR1 SGDLS and CDR2 YYNGEE. J gave up 0 bases and V 6 bases, and 8 bases lay outside the gene matches. This CDR3 is 15 amino acids long.

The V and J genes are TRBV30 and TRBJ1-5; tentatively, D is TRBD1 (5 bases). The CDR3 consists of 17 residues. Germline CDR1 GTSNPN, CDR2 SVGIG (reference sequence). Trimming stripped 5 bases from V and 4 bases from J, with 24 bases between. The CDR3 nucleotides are TGTGCCTGGGGCCCCCCCTCCGCTTTTGGGGGGAATCAGCCCCAGCATTTT. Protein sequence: CAWGPPSAFGGNQPQHF.

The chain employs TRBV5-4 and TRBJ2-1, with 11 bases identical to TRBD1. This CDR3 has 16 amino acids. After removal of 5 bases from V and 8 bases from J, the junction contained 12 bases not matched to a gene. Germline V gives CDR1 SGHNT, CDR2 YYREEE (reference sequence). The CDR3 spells CASSSPSGQGVDEQFF. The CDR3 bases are TGTGCCAGCAGTTCACCCTCGGGACAGGGGGTCGATGAGCAGTTCTTC.

CDR3 sequence reads: CASSPGTLRPNTEAFF. The DNA of the CDR3 is TGTGCCAGCAGCCCGGGGACACTTAGGCCGAACACTGAAGCTTTCTTT. V gene TRBV5-6 combines with J gene TRBJ1-1; a possible D gene is TRBD1 (6 bases). The CDR3 has 16 amino acids. Trimming removed 4 bases at V and 1 base at J, with 17 bases between. Germline V gene lookup returns CDR1 SGHDT and CDR2 YYEEEE.

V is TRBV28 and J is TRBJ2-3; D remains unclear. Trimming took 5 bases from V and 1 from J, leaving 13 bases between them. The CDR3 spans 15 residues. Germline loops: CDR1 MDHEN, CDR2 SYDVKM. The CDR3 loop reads CASSSPPSGTDTQYF. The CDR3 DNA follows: TGTGCCAGCAGTAGCCCACCGTCTGGCACAGATACGCAGTATTTT.

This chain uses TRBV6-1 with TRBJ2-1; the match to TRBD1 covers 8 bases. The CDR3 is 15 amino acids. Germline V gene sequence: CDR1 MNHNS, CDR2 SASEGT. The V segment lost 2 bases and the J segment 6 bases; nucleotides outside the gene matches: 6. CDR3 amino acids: CASSENQGAANEQFF. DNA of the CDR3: TGTGCCAGCAGTGAAAACCAGGGGGCGGCCAATGAGCAGTTCTTC.

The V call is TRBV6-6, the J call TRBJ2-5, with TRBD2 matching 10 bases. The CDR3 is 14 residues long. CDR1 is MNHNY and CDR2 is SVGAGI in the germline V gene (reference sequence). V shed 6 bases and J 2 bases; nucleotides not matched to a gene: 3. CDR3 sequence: CASRSSGGQETQYF. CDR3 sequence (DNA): TGTGCCAGCAGGAGTAGCGGGGGGCAAGAGACCCAGTACTTC.

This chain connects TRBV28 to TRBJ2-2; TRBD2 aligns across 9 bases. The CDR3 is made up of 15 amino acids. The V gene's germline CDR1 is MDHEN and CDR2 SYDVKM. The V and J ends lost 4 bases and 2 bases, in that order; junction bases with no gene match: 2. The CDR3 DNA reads TGTGCCAGCAGTTATAGCGGGAGAAACACCGGGGAGCTGTTTTTT. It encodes CASSYSGRNTGELFF.

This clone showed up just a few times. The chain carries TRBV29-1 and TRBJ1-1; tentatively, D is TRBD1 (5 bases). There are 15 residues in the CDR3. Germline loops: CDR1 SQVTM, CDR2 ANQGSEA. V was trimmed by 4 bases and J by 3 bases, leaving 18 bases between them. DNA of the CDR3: TGCAGCGTTGCAAGGCTCGGCAGGGCGTACACTGAAGCTTTCTTT. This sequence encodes CSVARLGRAYTEAFF.